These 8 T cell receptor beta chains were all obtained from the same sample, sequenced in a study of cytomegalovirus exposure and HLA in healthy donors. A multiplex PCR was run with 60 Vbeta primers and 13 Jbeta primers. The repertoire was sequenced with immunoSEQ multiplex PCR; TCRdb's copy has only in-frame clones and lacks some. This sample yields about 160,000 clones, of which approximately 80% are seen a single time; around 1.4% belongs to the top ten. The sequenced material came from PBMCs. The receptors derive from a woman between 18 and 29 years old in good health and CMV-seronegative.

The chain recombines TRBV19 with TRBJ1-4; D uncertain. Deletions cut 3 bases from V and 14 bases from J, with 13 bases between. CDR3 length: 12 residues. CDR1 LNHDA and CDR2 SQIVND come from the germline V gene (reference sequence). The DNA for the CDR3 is TGTGCCAGTAGTATTGAGGGCTTGGTCCTGTTTTTT. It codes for CASSIEGLVLFF.

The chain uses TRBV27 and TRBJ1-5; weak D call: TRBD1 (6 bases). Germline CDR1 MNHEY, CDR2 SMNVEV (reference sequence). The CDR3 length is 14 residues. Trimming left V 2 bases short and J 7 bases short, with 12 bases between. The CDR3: CASSLVGGSQPQHF. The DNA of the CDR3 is TGTGCCAGCAGTTTAGTAGGGGGAAGCCAGCCCCAGCATTTT.

The CDR3 DNA reads TGTGCCACCAGAGGGGGAGGGAGGCAGCCCCAGCATTTT. Encoded protein: CATRGGGRQPQHF. This chain uses TRBV28 with TRBJ1-5, with TRBD1 as a possible D gene (6 bases). Germline V gene data show CDR1 as MDHEN and CDR2 as SYDVKM. V lost 10 bases and J lost 7, with 17 bases in between. This CDR3 comprises 13 residues.

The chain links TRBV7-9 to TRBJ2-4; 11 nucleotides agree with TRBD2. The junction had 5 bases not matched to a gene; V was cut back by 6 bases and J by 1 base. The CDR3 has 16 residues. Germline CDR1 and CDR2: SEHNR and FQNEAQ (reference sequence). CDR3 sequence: CASSPRLAGAKNIQYF. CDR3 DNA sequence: TGTGCCAGCAGTCCCCGACTAGCGGGGGCCAAAAACATTCAGTACTTC.

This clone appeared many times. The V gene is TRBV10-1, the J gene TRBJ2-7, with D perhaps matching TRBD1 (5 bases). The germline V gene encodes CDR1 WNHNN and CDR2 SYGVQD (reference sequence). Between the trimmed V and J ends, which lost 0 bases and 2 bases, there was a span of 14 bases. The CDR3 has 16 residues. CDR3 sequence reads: CASSESEVAGPYEQYF. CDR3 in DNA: TGCGCCAGCAGTGAGTCTGAGGTGGCAGGGCCCTACGAGCAGTACTTC.

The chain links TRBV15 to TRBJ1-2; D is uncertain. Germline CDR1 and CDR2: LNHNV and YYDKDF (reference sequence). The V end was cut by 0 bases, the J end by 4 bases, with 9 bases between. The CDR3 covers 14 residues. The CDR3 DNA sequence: TGTGCCACCAGCAGAGATCGAGACTTCTATGGCTACACCTTC. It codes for CATSRDRDFYGYTF.

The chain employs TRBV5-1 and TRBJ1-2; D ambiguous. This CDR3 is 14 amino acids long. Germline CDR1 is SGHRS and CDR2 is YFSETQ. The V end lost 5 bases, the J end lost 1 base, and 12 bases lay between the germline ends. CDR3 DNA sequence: TGCGCCAGCAGGTATCTCGGGGTTAACTATGGCTACACCTTC. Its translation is CASRYLGVNYGYTF.

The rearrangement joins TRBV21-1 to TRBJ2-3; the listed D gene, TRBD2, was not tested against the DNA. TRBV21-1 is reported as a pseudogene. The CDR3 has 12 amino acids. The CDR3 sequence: CASSKRADTQYF. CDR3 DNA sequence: TGTGCCAGCAGCAAGAGGGCCGATACGCAGTATTTT.